These T cell receptor beta chains were read from a single sample in a study of blood T cell repertoires in COVID-19. Assay used: immunoSEQ multiplex PCR; TCRdb lists only in-frame clones, some missing. The top ten clones hold roughly 2.9% of a sample with 300,000 to 400,000 clones, about 90% of them seen once. Sequencing input: peripheral blood. The receptors shown here come from a young woman with COVID-19, enrolled during active disease. Both conserved end residues are part of each CDR3. A D gene is named only where the DNA matches it firmly. Clone size appears in some rows only: once, few, many, or a class for an expanded clone.

V	D	size	J	DNA	CDR3
TRBV7-8	TRBD1	-	TRBJ2-3	TGTGCCAGCAGCATCTCCGGGACAGGGAGCACAGATACGCAGTATTTT	CASSISGTGSTDTQYF
TRBV18	-	-	TRBJ1-1	TGTGCCAGCTCAAGATTATGGGGAGAGGCGGGCCCGAACACTGAAGCTTTCTTT	CASSRLWGEAGPNTEAFF
TRBV19	-	-	TRBJ1-2	TGTGCCAGTAGTTCGGGTGGGGCAGGTTACGGCTACACCTTC	CASSSGGAGYGYTF
TRBV27	TRBD1	-	TRBJ1-1	TGTGCCAGCAGTCCAGGACAGGGGGCGGCTGAAGCTTTCTTT	CASSPGQGAAEAFF
TRBV5-1	TRBD1	-	TRBJ2-2	TGCGCCAGCAGCTTAGGGACAGGGGGCACCGGGGAGCTGTTTTTT	CASSLGTGGTGELFF
TRBV6-2/TRBV6-3	-	-	TRBJ2-2	TGTGCCAGCAGTCGACCAGGACTAAACACCGGGGAGCTGTTTTTT	CASSRPGLNTGELFF
TRBV9	-	few	TRBJ2-1	TGTGCCAGCAGCGGCGGGTTGGGTGGCTCCTACAATGAGCAGTTCTTC	CASSGGLGGSYNEQFF
TRBV19	TRBD2	-	TRBJ2-4	TGTGCCAGTAGTATTGGGGGCGCGGGGGGAAACATTCAGTACTTC	CASSIGGAGGNIQYF
TRBV28	-	-	TRBJ2-7	TGTGCCAGCAGTTTAGCGGGGGACACATCCTACGAGCAGTACTTC	CASSLAGDTSYEQYF
TRBV19	-	-	TRBJ1-2	TGTGCCACCGGACCCGGAGGGTATGGCTACACCTTC	CATGPGGYGYTF
TRBV9	-	-	TRBJ2-1	TGTGCCAGCAGCCCCGGGATAGCGAGGCGCAATGAGCAGTTCTTC	CASSPGIARRNEQFF
TRBV25-1	TRBD2	-	TRBJ2-2	TGTGCCAGCAGTGAATCTCTAGCGGGAAAAGGGGAGCTGTTTTTT	CASSESLAGKGELFF
TRBV7-9	TRBD1	-	TRBJ2-2	TGTGCCAGCAGCGTTCCGGGACAGCGACAGGCGAGGCTGTTTTTT	CASSVPGQRQARLFF
TRBV5-1	TRBD1	-	TRBJ2-5	TGCGCCAGCAGCTGGCAGGGGGCCCAAGAGACCCAGTACTTC	CASSWQGAQETQYF
TRBV6-2/TRBV6-3	-	-	TRBJ2-2	TGTGCCAGCAGTTACTCGAGGATCAGTGGGGGCGCGGACACCGGGGAGCTGTTTTTT	CASSYSRISGGADTGELFF
TRBV9	-	-	TRBJ2-2	TGTGCCAGCAGCCTGGGACATCGGAACACCGGGGAGCTGTTTTTT	CASSLGHRNTGELFF
TRBV9	TRBD2	-	TRBJ2-5	TGTGCCAGCAGCGTAGGGACTAGTCGCGAGGCCCAGTACTTC	CASSVGTSREAQYF
TRBV2	-	-	TRBJ1-3	TGTGCCAGCAAGCGAGACGTTAGCTCTGGAAACACCATATATTTT	CASKRDVSSGNTIYF
TRBV4-1	TRBD2	-	TRBJ2-3	TGCGCCAGCAGCCAAGAAACCGCGGGGGGGACGGATACGCAGTATTTT	CASSQETAGGTDTQYF
TRBV28	-	once	TRBJ2-1	TGTGCCAGCAGTTTATTTAATGGGGGGTCATACAATGAGCAGTTCTTC	CASSLFNGGSYNEQFF
TRBV12-5	TRBD2	-	TRBJ2-1	TGTGCTAGTGGTTTGGTAGTCGGAGCGGGGTACAATGAGCAGTTCTTC	CASGLVVGAGYNEQFF
TRBV2	-	-	TRBJ1-6	TGTGCCAGTTTAGTGAGCTCCTATAATTCACCCCTCCACTTT	CASLVSSYNSPLHF
TRBV25-1	TRBD1	-	TRBJ1-3	TGTGCCAGCAGTGGCCGGGACAGGGGGCCGGAAAACACCATATATTTT	CASSGRDRGPENTIYF
TRBV9	TRBD2	-	TRBJ2-2	TGTGCCAGCAGCGAGAACCTAGCGGGAGTTCGAACCGGGGAGCTGTTTTTT	CASSENLAGVRTGELFF
TRBV19	TRBD1	once	TRBJ1-2	TGTGCCAGTAGTACACAAATGGGACAGGAGGGCTATGGCTACACCTTC	CASSTQMGQEGYGYTF
TRBV27	-	-	TRBJ1-2	TGTGCCAGCCGAAGTATCAACAGTGGTGGCTACACCTTC	CASRSINSGGYTF
TRBV5-1	TRBD1	-	TRBJ2-5	TGCGCCAGCAGCGCCACCGGGACAGGGCCCCAAGAGACCCAGTACTTC	CASSATGTGPQETQYF
TRBV20-1	TRBD1	few	TRBJ1-1	TGCAGTGCTAGTACGACAGGGATCACTGAAGCTTTCTTT	CSASTTGITEAFF
TRBV7-2	-	-	TRBJ2-3	TGTGCCAGCAGCTTAATTCTGTCGGATACGCAGTATTTT	CASSLILSDTQYF
TRBV3-1/TRBV3-2	-	-	TRBJ1-4	TGTGCCAGCAGCGCACAGGTCTTCGGTAATGAAAAACTGTTTTTT	CASSAQVFGNEKLFF
TRBV6-5	TRBD1	-	TRBJ1-1	TGTGCCAGCAGTACTCGACAGGGTTTGAACACTGAAGCTTTCTTT	CASSTRQGLNTEAFF
TRBV21-1	-	-	TRBJ2-7	TGTGCCAGCAGCAATGGGACAGGTGCCTACGAGCAGTACTTC	CASSNGTGAYEQYF
TRBV18	TRBD1	-	TRBJ1-6	TGTGCCAGCTCATCAGGGACAGATACCTATAATTCACCCCTCCACTTT	CASSSGTDTYNSPLHF
TRBV6-4	TRBD1	-	TRBJ2-2	TGTGCCAGCAGCCGCTATTCGGGACAGGGGTCCACCGGGGAGCTGTTTTTT	CASSRYSGQGSTGELFF
TRBV5-6	TRBD1	-	TRBJ1-5	TGTGCCAGCAGCGGGGACAGGGGAGGCAATCAGCCCCAGCATTTT	CASSGDRGGNQPQHF
TRBV5-1	TRBD1	-	TRBJ2-7	TGCGCCAGCAGCTCGGAAGGACAGGTGACCTACGAGCAGTACTTC	CASSSEGQVTYEQYF
TRBV30	-	-	TRBJ1-2	TGTGCCTGGAGTGTATCCAATTATGGCTACACCTTC	CAWSVSNYGYTF
TRBV7-9	-	once	TRBJ2-5	TGTGCCAGCAGCCCAACGACAGGAGACCAAGAGACCCAGTACTTC	CASSPTTGDQETQYF
TRBV4-1	-	once	TRBJ1-1	TGCGCCAGCAGCCGAGTGGCCGGGACTGAAGCTTTCTTT	CASSRVAGTEAFF
TRBV6-5	TRBD1	-	TRBJ1-5	TGTGCCAGCAGGATGACAGGGTCGGGTCAGCCCCAGCATTTT	CASRMTGSGQPQHF
TRBV6-5	-	-	TRBJ1-2	TGTGCCAGCAGCGGGACAACCTATGGCTACACCTTC	CASSGTTYGYTF
TRBV11-2	-	-	TRBJ1-2	TGTGCCAGCAGCTTAGGGCAGGATCATGGCTACACCTTC	CASSLGQDHGYTF
TRBV7-2	-	once	TRBJ1-1	TGTGCCAGCAGCCCGGGACACAAGAACACTGAAGCTTTCTTT	CASSPGHKNTEAFF
TRBV19	-	-	TRBJ1-1	TGTGCCAGTAGTATAGACCACAGGGAAAACACTGAAGCTTTCTTT	CASSIDHRENTEAFF
TRBV7-2	-	once	TRBJ1-5	TGTGCCAGCAGCCCCGCACCGGGTGGTCTGGCAGCAGCCCAGCATTTT	CASSPAPGGLAAAQHF
TRBV19	TRBD1	few	TRBJ1-4	TGTGCCAGTAGTAACAGGGGGCGCGGTGAAAAACTGTTTTTT	CASSNRGRGEKLFF
TRBV5-1	TRBD1	-	TRBJ1-1	TGCGCCAGCAGCTTACCCGGGACAGTAAACACTGAAGCTTTCTTT	CASSLPGTVNTEAFF
TRBV5-8	-	-	TRBJ1-2	TGTGCCAGCAGCTGGAATTGGGGCCAGCTTAGTGGCTACACCTTC	CASSWNWGQLSGYTF
TRBV7-9	-	once	TRBJ1-2	TGTGCCAGCAGCTTGGGCATTATCTATGGCTACACCTTC	CASSLGIIYGYTF
TRBV27	TRBD1	-	TRBJ2-7	TGTGCCAGCAGTTTATGGACAGGGAAACTTTCTAGTGAGCAGTACTTC	CASSLWTGKLSSEQYF
TRBV3-1/TRBV3-2	-	-	TRBJ1-6	TGTGCCAGCAGCCTCCGGGACCTAGGGGGTAATTCACCCCTCCACTTT	CASSLRDLGGNSPLHF
TRBV4-1	TRBD2	-	TRBJ2-1	TGCGCCAGCAGCCAAGATGGGAGGGGTTACAATGAGCAGTTCTTC	CASSQDGRGYNEQFF
TRBV19	-	-	TRBJ1-5	TGTGCCAGTAGTATCGAGAGCAATCAGCCCCAGCATTTT	CASSIESNQPQHF